This paragraph reports one TCR beta chain. Antigen specificity is unknown. Profiled with immunoSEQ multiplex PCR; TCRdb holds only in-frame clones, not every one. This sample yields over 110,000 clones, of which roughly 89% are seen a single time; more than 4.5% belongs to the top ten. The CDR3 contains 18 residues. V was shortened by 1 base and J by 0 bases, with 19 bases between the two germline ends. Germline V gene sequence: CDR1 LGHNA, CDR2 YSLEER. This entry comes from a study of Ad26.COV2.S vaccination and SARS-CoV-2 variants. Findings and caveats of the study: Vaccine and placebo recipients had similar non-spike TCR breadth. A substantial breadth of spike-specific CD8+ and CD4+ T cell responses after vaccination has been reported. Higher spike-specific TCR breadth was found in vaccine recipients than in placebo recipients.

The sequence was obtained from a human donor who had recovered from COVID-19. The sequencing here drew on peripheral blood, taken after recovery from COVID-19. The J gene is TRBJ2-7, the V gene TRBV4-3; D is unclear. The CDR3 sequence is CASSQGGGEIEGSYEQYF. CDR3 nucleotides: TGCGCCAGCAGCCAAGGAGGTGGGGAAATCGAAGGCTCCTACGAGCAGTACTTC.